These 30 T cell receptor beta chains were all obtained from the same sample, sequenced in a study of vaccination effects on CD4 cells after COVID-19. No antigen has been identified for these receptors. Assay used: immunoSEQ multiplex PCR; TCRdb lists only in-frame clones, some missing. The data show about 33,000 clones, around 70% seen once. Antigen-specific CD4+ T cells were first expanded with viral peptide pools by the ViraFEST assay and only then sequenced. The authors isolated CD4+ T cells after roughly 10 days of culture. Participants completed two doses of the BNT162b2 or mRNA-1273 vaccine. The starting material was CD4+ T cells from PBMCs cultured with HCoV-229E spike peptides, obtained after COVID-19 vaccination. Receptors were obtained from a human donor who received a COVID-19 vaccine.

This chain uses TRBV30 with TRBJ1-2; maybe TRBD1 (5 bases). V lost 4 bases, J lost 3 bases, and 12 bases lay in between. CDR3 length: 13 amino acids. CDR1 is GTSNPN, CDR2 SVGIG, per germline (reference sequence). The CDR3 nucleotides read TGTGCCTGGACGCAGGGACCCTACTATGGCTACACCTTC. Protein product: CAWTQGPYYGYTF.

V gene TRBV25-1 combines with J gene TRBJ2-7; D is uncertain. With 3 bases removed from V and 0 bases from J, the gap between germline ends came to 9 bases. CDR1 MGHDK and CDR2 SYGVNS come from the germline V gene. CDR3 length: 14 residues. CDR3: CASSETDSSYEQYF. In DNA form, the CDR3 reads TGTGCCAGCAGTGAGACCGATAGCTCCTACGAGCAGTACTTC.

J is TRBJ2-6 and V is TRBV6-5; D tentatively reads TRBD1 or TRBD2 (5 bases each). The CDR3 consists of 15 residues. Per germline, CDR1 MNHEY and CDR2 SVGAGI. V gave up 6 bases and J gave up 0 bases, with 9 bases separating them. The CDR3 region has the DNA TGTGCCAGCAGATCAGGGAGCTCTGGGGCCAACGTCCTGACTTTC. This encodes CASRSGSSGANVLTF.

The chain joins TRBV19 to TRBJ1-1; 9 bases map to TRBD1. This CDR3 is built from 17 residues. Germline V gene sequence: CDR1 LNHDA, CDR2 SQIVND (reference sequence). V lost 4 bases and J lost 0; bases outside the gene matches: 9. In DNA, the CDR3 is TGTGCCAGTAGTAACAGGGGGCCCGCCTTAATGAACACTGAAGCTTTCTTT. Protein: CASSNRGPALMNTEAFF.

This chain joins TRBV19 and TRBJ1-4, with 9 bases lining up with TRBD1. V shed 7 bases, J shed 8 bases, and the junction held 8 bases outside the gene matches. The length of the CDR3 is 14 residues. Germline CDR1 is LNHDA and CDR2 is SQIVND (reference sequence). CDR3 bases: TGTGCCAGTAAAACGGGACAGGGTGGGGAAAAACTGTTTTTT. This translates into CASKTGQGGEKLFF.

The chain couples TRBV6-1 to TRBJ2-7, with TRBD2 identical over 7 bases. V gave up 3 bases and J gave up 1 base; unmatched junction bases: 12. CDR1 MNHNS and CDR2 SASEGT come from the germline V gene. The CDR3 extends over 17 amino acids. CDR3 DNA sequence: TGTGCCAGCAGTGATGGGGTTAGCGGGCGACCGTCCTACGAGCAGTACTTC. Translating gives CASSDGVSGRPSYEQYF.

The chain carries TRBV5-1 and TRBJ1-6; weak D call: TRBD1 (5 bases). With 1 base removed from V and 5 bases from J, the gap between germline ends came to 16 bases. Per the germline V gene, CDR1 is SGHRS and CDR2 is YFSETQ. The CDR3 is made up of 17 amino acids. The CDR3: CASSLKMWGEHNSPLHF. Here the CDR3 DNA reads TGCGCCAGCAGCTTGAAGATGTGGGGGGAGCATAATTCACCCCTCCACTTT.

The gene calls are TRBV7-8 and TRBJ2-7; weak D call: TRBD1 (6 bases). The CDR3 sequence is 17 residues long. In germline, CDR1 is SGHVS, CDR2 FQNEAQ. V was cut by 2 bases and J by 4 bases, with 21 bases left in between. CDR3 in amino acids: CASSLLRSGASNYEQYF. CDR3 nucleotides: TGTGCCAGCAGCTTATTGAGGTCAGGGGCCTCGAATTACGAGCAGTACTTC.

CDR3 region: CASSQGLSRGSRETQYF. DNA of the CDR3: TGCGCCAGCAGCCAGGGTCTAAGTCGGGGGTCCCGGGAGACCCAGTACTTC. The rearrangement joins TRBV4-1 to TRBJ2-5, with a possible D match to TRBD2 (6 bases). With 3 bases removed from V and 5 bases from J, the gap between germline ends came to 22 bases. The CDR3 loop spans 17 amino acids. Germline loops: CDR1 MGHRA, CDR2 YSYEKL.

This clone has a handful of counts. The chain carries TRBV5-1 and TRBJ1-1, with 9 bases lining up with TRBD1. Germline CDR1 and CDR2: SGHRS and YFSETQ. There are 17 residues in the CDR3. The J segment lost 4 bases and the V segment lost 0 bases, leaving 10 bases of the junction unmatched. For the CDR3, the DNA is TGCGCCAGCAGCTTGGAGGGACAGGGAGTAGGTGGCACTGAAGCTTTCTTT. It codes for CASSLEGQGVGGTEAFF.

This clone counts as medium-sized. The CDR3 is CASSEGDFTGSTEAFF. The CDR3 coding sequence is TGTGCCAGCAGTGAAGGGGATTTTACAGGGAGCACTGAAGCTTTCTTT. This sequence joins TRBV6-1 and TRBJ1-1; D possibly corresponds to TRBD1 (6 bases). Germline CDR1 reads MNHNS; CDR2 reads SASEGT. This CDR3 has 16 residues. Trimming pared 1 base from V and 4 bases from J, leaving 16 bases between.

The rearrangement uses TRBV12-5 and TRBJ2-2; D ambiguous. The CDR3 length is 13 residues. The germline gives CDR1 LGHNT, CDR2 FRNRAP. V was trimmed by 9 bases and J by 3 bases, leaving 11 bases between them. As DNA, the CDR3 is TGTGCTAGCCTGTACCCTTACACCGGGGAGCTGTTTTTT. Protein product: CASLYPYTGELFF.

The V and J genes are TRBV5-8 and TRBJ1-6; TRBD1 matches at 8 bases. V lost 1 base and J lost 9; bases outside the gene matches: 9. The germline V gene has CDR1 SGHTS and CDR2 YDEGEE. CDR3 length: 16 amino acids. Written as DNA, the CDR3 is TGTGCCAGCAGCTTGCTGACAGGGGTACGAGGTTCACCCCTCCACTTT. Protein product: CASSLLTGVRGSPLHF.

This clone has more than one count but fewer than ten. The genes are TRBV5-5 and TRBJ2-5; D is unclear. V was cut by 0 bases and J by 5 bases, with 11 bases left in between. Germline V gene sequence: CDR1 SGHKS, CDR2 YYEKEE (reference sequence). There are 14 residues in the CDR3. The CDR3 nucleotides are TGTGCCAGCAGCTTGGAGGTAGAAGGGGAGACCCAGTACTTC. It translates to CASSLEVEGETQYF.

The CDR3 here is CASSKFAGDNGGYGYTF. DNA for the CDR3: TGTGCCAGCTCAAAATTCGCAGGGGACAACGGAGGGTATGGCTACACCTTC. The genes are TRBV18 and TRBJ1-2, with D possibly being TRBD1 (6 bases). This CDR3 has 17 amino acids. The germline CDR1 and CDR2 sequences are KGHSH and LQKENI. Trimming removed 5 bases at V and 5 bases at J, with 24 bases between.

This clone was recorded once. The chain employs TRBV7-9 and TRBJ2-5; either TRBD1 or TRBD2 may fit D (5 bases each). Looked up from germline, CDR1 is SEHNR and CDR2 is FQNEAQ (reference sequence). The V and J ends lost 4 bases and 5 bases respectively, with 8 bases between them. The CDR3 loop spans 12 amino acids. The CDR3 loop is CASSSRDETQYF. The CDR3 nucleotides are TGTGCCAGCAGCTCGAGGGACGAGACCCAGTACTTC. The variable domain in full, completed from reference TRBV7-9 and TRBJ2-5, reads DTGVSQNPRHKITKRGQNVTFRCDPISEHNRLYWYRQTLGQGPEFLTYFQNEAQLEKSRLLSDRFSAERPKGSFSTLEIQRTEQGDSAMYLCASSSRDETQYFGPGTRLLVL.

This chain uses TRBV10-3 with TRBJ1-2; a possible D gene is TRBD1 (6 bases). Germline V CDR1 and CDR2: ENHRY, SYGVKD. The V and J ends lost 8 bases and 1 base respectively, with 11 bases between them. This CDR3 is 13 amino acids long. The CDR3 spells CAISQGNNYGYTF. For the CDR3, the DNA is TGTGCCATCTCACAGGGTAATAACTATGGCTACACCTTC.

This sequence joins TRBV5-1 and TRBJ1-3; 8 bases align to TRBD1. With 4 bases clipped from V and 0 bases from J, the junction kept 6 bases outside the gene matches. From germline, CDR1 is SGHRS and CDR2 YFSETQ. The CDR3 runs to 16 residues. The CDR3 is CASSPWTGNSGNTIYF. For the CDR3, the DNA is TGCGCCAGCAGCCCGTGGACAGGGAACTCTGGAAACACCATATATTTT.

As DNA, the CDR3 is TGCGCCAGCAGCTTGGTACCGTTAGGCCAAGAGACCCAGTACTTC. This encodes CASSLVPLGQETQYF. This chain joins TRBV5-1 and TRBJ2-5; the D is unclear. This CDR3 has 15 residues. V was trimmed by 0 bases and J by 1 base, leaving 10 bases between them. Germline V gives CDR1 SGHRS, CDR2 YFSETQ.

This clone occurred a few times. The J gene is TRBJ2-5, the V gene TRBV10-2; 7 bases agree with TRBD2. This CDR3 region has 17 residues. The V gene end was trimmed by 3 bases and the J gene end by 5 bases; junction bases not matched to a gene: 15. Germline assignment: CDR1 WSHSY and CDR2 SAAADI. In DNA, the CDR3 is TGCGCCAGCAGTGACGGGGTGCGGGGCGGGGGTAGGGAGACCCAGTACTTC. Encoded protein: CASSDGVRGGGRETQYF.

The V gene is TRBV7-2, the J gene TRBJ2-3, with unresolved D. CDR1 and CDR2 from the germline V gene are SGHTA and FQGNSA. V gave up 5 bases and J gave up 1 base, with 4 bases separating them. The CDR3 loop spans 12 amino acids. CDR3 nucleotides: TGTGCCAGCAGCCCGGGCACAGATACGCAGTATTTT. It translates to CASSPGTDTQYF. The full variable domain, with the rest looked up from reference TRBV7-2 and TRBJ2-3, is GAGVSQSPSNKVTEKGKDVELRCDPISGHTALYWYRQSLGQGLEFLIYFQGNSAPDKSGLPSDRFSAERTGGSVSTLTIQRTQQEDSAVYLCASSPGTDTQYFGPGTRLTVL.

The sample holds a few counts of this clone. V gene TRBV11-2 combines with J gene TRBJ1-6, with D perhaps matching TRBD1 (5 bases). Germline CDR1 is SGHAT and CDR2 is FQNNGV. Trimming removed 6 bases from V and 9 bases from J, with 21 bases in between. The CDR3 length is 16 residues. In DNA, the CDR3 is TGTGCCAGCAGGGAGGGACGACATACGCTGTTTTCACCCCTCCACTTT. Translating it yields CASREGRHTLFSPLHF.

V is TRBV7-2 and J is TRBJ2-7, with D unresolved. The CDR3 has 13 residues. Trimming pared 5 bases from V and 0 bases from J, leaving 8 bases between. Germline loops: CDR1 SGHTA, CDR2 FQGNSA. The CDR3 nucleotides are TGTGCCAGCAGCCAACGTAGCTCCTACGAGCAGTACTTC. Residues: CASSQRSSYEQYF.

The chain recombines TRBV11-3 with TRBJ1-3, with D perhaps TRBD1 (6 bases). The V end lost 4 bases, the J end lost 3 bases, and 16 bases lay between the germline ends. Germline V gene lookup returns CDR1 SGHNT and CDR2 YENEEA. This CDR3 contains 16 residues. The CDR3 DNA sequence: TGTGCCAGCAGCTCCAGCACAGGGCCACTTGGAAACACCATATATTTT. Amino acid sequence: CASSSSTGPLGNTIYF.

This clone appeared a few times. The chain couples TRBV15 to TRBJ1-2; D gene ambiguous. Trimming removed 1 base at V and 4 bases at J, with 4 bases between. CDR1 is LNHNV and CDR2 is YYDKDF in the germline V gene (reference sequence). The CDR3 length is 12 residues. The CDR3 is CATSRGPYGYTF. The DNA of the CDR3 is TGTGCCACCAGCAGAGGACCCTATGGCTACACCTTC.

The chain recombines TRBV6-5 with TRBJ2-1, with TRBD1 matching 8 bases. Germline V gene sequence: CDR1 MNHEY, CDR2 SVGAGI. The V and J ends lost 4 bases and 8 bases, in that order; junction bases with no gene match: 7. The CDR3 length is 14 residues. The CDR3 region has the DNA TGTGCCAGCAGTTTAACAGGGGGGCACGATGAGCAGTTCTTC. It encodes CASSLTGGHDEQFF.

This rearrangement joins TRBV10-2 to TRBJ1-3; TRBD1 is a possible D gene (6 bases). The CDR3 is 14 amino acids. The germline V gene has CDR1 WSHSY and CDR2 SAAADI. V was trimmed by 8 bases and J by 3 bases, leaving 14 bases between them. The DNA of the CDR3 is TGCGCCAGCGAAGACACAGGGCGTGGAAACACCATATATTTT. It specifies CASEDTGRGNTIYF.

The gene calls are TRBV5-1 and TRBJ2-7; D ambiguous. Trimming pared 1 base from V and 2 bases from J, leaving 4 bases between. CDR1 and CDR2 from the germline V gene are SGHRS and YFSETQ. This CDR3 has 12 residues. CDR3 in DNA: TGCGCCAGCAGCTTGACTACCTACGAGCAGTACTTC. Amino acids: CASSLTTYEQYF. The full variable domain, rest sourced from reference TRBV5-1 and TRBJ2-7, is KAGVTQTPRYLIKTRGQQVTLSCSPISGHRSVSWYQQTPGQGLQFLFEYFSETQRNKGNFPGRFSGRQFSNSRSEMNVSTLELGDSALYLCASSLTTYEQYFGPGTRLTVT.

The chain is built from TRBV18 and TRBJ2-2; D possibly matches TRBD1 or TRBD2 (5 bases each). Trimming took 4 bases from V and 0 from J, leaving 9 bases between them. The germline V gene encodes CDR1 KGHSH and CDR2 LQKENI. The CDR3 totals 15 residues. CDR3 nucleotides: TGTGCCAGCTCACGGGACCAAGCGAACACCGGGGAGCTGTTTTTT. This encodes CASSRDQANTGELFF.

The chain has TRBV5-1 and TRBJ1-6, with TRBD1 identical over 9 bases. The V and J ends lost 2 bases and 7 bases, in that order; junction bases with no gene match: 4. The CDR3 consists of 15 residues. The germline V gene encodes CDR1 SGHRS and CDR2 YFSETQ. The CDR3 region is CASSFSGQGNSPLHF. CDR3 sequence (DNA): TGCGCCAGCAGCTTTTCGGGACAGGGAAATTCACCCCTCCACTTT.